This T cell receptor (beta chain) was observed in a study of CD8 T cells in Susac syndrome. Negative isolation yielded the CD8+ and CD4+ T cells, while FACS enriched the TEMRA cells. Random-hexamer reverse transcription was applied to about 0.45 to 1 ug RNA. It was immunoSEQ multiplex PCR that amplified TCR beta CDR3 across 54 Vbeta and 13 Jbeta. MiXCR, run by TCRdb on the immunoSEQ multiplex PCR reads, gives a single entry per CDR3 protein. This sample carries around 180,000 distinct CDR3 sequences, approximately 94% of them seen once, and the ten largest clones take 0.12%. Trimming removed 4 bases from V and 3 bases from J, with 15 bases in between. The CDR3 loop spans 15 amino acids. Per germline, CDR1 MDHEN and CDR2 SYDVKM.

The material sequenced was CD4+ T cells from PBMCs. This chain uses TRBV28 with TRBJ2-5; TRBD1 is a possible D gene (6 bases). This clonotype was obtained from a human donor with Susac syndrome. The CDR3 reads CASSSLPAGEETQYF. In DNA form, the CDR3 reads TGTGCCAGCAGTTCCCTTCCTGCAGGGGAAGAGACCCAGTACTTC.